One sample yielded the 25 T cell receptor beta chains listed below, sequenced in a study of long-term antiretroviral therapy in people with HIV. They ran version v3.0 of the immunoSEQ assay at survey level. Clones were read by immunoSEQ multiplex PCR, and TCRdb kept only the in-frame ones, dropping some. The sample holds some 22,000 clones, 65% to 80% seen once. Sequencing used unsorted PBMCs, obtained 4.1 years after starting antiretroviral therapy. The receptors stem from a woman between 40 and 55 years old with HIV.

As for this clone: A read error may account for a junction end that differs from germline. CDR3 sequence (DNA): TGTGCCAGCAGTGTAGTCCGCGACACCTACACCGGGGAGCTGTTTTTT. It codes for CASSVVRDTYTGELFF. The chain couples TRBV9 to TRBJ2-2; D not certain. This CDR3 is built from 16 residues. The germline CDR1 and CDR2 sequences are SGDLS and YYNGEE.

The chain carries TRBV11-2 and TRBJ2-7; D unclear. CDR1 is SGHAT, CDR2 FQNNGV, per germline. V lost 5 bases and J 3 bases, leaving 17 bases between the germline ends. The CDR3 covers 15 residues. The CDR3 DNA is TGTGCCAGCAGCCAACTTGCCGACGGCTACTACGAGCAGTACTTC. Protein product: CASSQLADGYYEQYF. Complete variable domain (other parts from reference TRBV11-2 and TRBJ2-7): EAGVAQSPRYKIIEKRQSVAFWCNPISGHATLYWYQQILGQGPKLLIQFQNNGVVDDSQLPKDRFSAERLKGVDSTLKIQPAKLEDSAVYLCASSQLADGYYEQYFGPGTRLTVT.

The chain links TRBV30 to TRBJ2-7; D not certain. Germline assignment: CDR1 GTSNPN and CDR2 SVGIG (reference sequence). Trimming took 3 bases from V and 1 from J, leaving 10 bases between them. CDR3 length equals 13 residues. The CDR3: CAWSDITSYEQYF. The CDR3 region has the DNA TGTGCCTGGAGCGACATAACTTCCTACGAGCAGTACTTC.

The chain combines TRBV7-9 with TRBJ1-1; D remains unclear. Germline loops: CDR1 SEHNR, CDR2 FQNEAQ (reference sequence). CDR3 length: 14 residues. V was cut by 5 bases and J by 4 bases, with 14 bases left in between. Here the CDR3 reads CASSQRGRSTEAFF. CDR3 bases: TGTGCCAGCAGCCAACGCGGTCGTAGCACTGAAGCTTTCTTT.

The chain links TRBV5-1 to TRBJ1-3; TRBD1 is a possible D gene (5 bases). Germline V lookup: CDR1 SGHRS, CDR2 YFSETQ. V shed 1 base and J shed 2 bases, with 10 bases lying between them. The CDR3 contains 15 residues. The DNA for the CDR3 is TGCGCCAGCAGCTTGTCTACGGGGGCTGGAAACACCATATATTTT. Translating gives CASSLSTGAGNTIYF. Drawing the rest from reference TRBV5-1 and TRBJ1-3, the complete variable domain is KAGVTQTPRYLIKTRGQQVTLSCSPISGHRSVSWYQQTPGQGLQFLFEYFSETQRNKGNFPGRFSGRQFSNSRSEMNVSTLELGDSALYLCASSLSTGAGNTIYFGEGSWLTVV.

This chain links TRBV5-6 with TRBJ1-6; tentative D call: TRBD1 (5 bases). V was trimmed by 1 base and J by 9 bases, leaving 20 bases between them. The CDR3 has 17 amino acids. Germline CDR1 SGHDT, CDR2 YYEEEE. Here the CDR3 reads CASSLIGAPDVSSPLHF. The CDR3 nucleotides are TGTGCCAGCAGCTTGATTGGGGCCCCGGACGTAAGTTCACCCCTCCACTTT.

Only a few counts were recorded for this clone. V usage is TRBV6-1 and J usage is TRBJ1-2; D gene unclear. Per the germline V gene, CDR1 is MNHNS and CDR2 is SASEGT. The CDR3 contains 12 residues. Trimming shortened V by 6 bases and J by 4 bases, and 9 bases separated the two germline ends. The DNA for the CDR3 is TGTGCCAGCAGCGGGGTAACCTATGGCTACACCTTC. It translates to CASSGVTYGYTF.

The V call is TRBV11-2, the J call TRBJ2-3; D call uncertain. Germline V gene lookup returns CDR1 SGHAT and CDR2 FQNNGV. Trimming removed 5 bases from V and 3 bases from J, with 12 bases in between. This CDR3 region has 14 residues. CDR3 protein: CASSAVGSTDTQYF. In DNA form, the CDR3 reads TGTGCCAGCAGCGCCGTGGGGTCAACAGATACGCAGTATTTT.

This chain links TRBV19 with TRBJ1-5; D is ambiguous. V dropped 3 bases and J dropped 6 bases, with 9 bases sitting between them. CDR1 is LNHDA and CDR2 is SQIVND in the germline V gene (reference sequence). The CDR3 runs to 13 residues. CDR3 nucleotide sequence: TGTGCCAGTAGTATTGGTGGGAGTCAGCCCCAGCATTTT. Protein sequence: CASSIGGSQPQHF. The full variable domain, its missing parts supplied by reference TRBV19 and TRBJ1-5, is DGGITQSPKYLFRKEGQNVTLSCEQNLNHDAMYWYRQDPGQGLRLIYYSQIVNDFQKGDIAEGYSVSREKKESFPLTVTSAQKNPTAFYLCASSIGGSQPQHFGDGTRLSIL.

V and J are TRBV9 and TRBJ2-3; 16 bases are a match to TRBD2. This CDR3 spans 19 amino acids. V lost 0 bases to trimming and J lost 5 bases; unmatched junction nucleotides: 9. Germline-derived CDR1 and CDR2 are SGDLS and YYNGEE. CDR3 in amino acids: CASSVEWGTSGGDQDTQYF. As DNA, the CDR3 is TGTGCCAGCAGCGTAGAGTGGGGGACTAGCGGGGGGGATCAAGATACGCAGTATTTT.

Here the CDR3 DNA reads TGTGCCAGCAGTACCGGACAGGGTAATGGCTACACCTTC. Protein: CASSTGQGNGYTF. The rearrangement links TRBV6-4 to TRBJ1-2, with 8 bases identical to TRBD1. Losses at the gene ends were 5 bases for V and 6 bases for J; bases not matched to a gene: 5. Germline assignment: CDR1 MRHNA and CDR2 SNTAGT. This CDR3 contains 13 residues.

The V call is TRBV30, the J call TRBJ1-5, with a tentative D call TRBD1 (6 bases). The V gene lost 2 bases and the J gene lost 4 bases, with 9 bases spanning the gap. The germline V gene has CDR1 GTSNPN and CDR2 SVGIG (reference sequence). This CDR3 is 13 amino acids long. In nucleotides, the CDR3 is TGTGCCTGGAGTATAACAGGGAATCAGCCCCAGCATTTT. Translating gives CAWSITGNQPQHF.

The chain recombines TRBV10-3 with TRBJ2-7; TRBD1 matches at 10 bases. This CDR3 is 15 amino acids long. Germline V CDR1 and CDR2: ENHRY, SYGVKD. J was trimmed by 5 bases and V by 0 bases; bases with no gene match: 4. CDR3: CAISESRTGGDEQYF. CDR3 in DNA: TGTGCCATCAGTGAGTCGCGGACAGGGGGGGACGAGCAGTACTTC.

This rearrangement joins TRBV20-1 to TRBJ1-1; D is undetermined. Germline lookup yields CDR1 DFQATT and CDR2 SNEGSKA (reference sequence). Trimming took off 0 bases at V and 10 bases at J, with 6 bases between the two ends. CDR3 size: 10 residues. The CDR3 coding sequence is TGCAGTGCTAGAGATGTAGTAGCTTTCTTT. Translation: CSARDVVAFF.

With regard to this clone: A read error may produce the germline difference seen at one junction end. The V call is TRBV29-1, the J call TRBJ2-7; D unresolved. Germline V lookup: CDR1 SQVTM, CDR2 ANQGSEA. The CDR3 extends over 13 amino acids. The CDR3 bases are TGCAGCGTAGAAGACTTAAGCTCCTACGAGCAGTACTTC. Encoded protein: CSVEDLSSYEQYF.

The chain couples TRBV5-1 to TRBJ1-3; perhaps TRBD1 as D (6 bases). Germline V gene sequence: CDR1 SGHRS, CDR2 YFSETQ. V was pared by 2 bases and J by 0 bases, with 9 bases between. The CDR3 loop spans 15 amino acids. The CDR3 sequence: CASSFGGNSGNTIYF. Written as DNA, the CDR3 is TGCGCCAGCAGCTTTGGGGGCAACTCTGGAAACACCATATATTTT.

The V call is TRBV9, the J call TRBJ2-7, with 9 positions matching TRBD1. The V and J ends lost 0 bases and 1 base, in that order; junction bases with no gene match: 11. This CDR3 is 18 amino acids long. Per the germline V gene, CDR1 is SGDLS and CDR2 is YYNGEE. CDR3 in amino acids: CASSVGQGVGILSYEQYF. The CDR3, as DNA: TGTGCCAGCAGCGTAGGACAGGGGGTAGGAATCCTGTCCTACGAGCAGTACTTC. The full variable domain, with the rest looked up from reference TRBV9 and TRBJ2-7, is DSGVTQTPKHLITATGQRVTLRCSPRSGDLSVYWYQQSLDQGLQFLIQYYNGEERAKGNILERFSAQQFPDLHSELNLSSLELGDSALYFCASSVGQGVGILSYEQYFGPGTRLTVT.

The chain has TRBV19 and TRBJ2-3; 7 positions match TRBD2. Germline loops: CDR1 LNHDA, CDR2 SQIVND (reference sequence). The V gene end was trimmed by 7 bases and the J gene end by 6 bases; junction bases not matched to a gene: 4. CDR3 length equals 12 residues. As DNA, the CDR3 is TGTGCCAGTAATCAGCGGGGCGATACGCAGTATTTT. Protein product: CASNQRGDTQYF. Based on the CDR3 plus reference TRBV19 and TRBJ2-3, the full variable domain is DGGITQSPKYLFRKEGQNVTLSCEQNLNHDAMYWYRQDPGQGLRLIYYSQIVNDFQKGDIAEGYSVSREKKESFPLTVTSAQKNPTAFYLCASNQRGDTQYFGPGTRLTVL.

The V gene is TRBV27, the J gene TRBJ1-5, with unresolved D. The V and J ends lost 2 bases and 7 bases respectively, with 12 bases between them. The germline V gene has CDR1 MNHEY and CDR2 SMNVEV (reference sequence). The CDR3 covers 14 residues. The CDR3 DNA reads as TGTGCCAGCAGTTTAAAGGAGGCAAGACAGCCCCAGCATTTT. As protein: CASSLKEARQPQHF.

The chain carries TRBV7-2 and TRBJ2-1; D tentatively reads TRBD1 or TRBD2 (5 bases each). This CDR3 is 13 amino acids long. Trimming cost V 5 bases and J 7 bases, with 12 bases left between them. The germline V gene encodes CDR1 SGHTA and CDR2 FQGNSA. In DNA, the CDR3 is TGTGCCAGCAGCCCCGGGACGGTTAATGAGCAGTTCTTC. This gives the protein CASSPGTVNEQFF.

The chain carries TRBV29-1 and TRBJ1-2; D is uncertain. V dropped 3 bases and J dropped 7 bases, with 18 bases sitting between them. Germline loops: CDR1 SQVTM, CDR2 ANQGSEA. The CDR3 consists of 14 residues. CDR3 DNA sequence: TGCAGCGTTGATTCCCAGATCGATATCTCTGGCTACACCTTC. It encodes CSVDSQIDISGYTF.

The chain carries TRBV15 and TRBJ1-1; a possible D gene is TRBD1 (5 bases). Germline V gene sequence: CDR1 LNHNV, CDR2 YYDKDF (reference sequence). CDR3 size: 15 residues. Between the trimmed V and J ends, which lost 7 bases and 1 base, there was a span of 16 bases. The CDR3 DNA reads TGTGCCACCACTGGGGAGGGGACGGCGAACACTGAAGCTTTCTTT. Amino acids: CATTGEGTANTEAFF. Full variable domain (missing parts from reference TRBV15 and TRBJ1-1): DAMVIQNPRYQVTQFGKPVTLSCSQTLNHNVMYWYQQKSSQAPKLLFHYYDKDFNNEADTPDNFQSRRPNTSFCFLDIRSPGLGDTAMYLCATTGEGTANTEAFFGQGTRLTVV.

This chain uses TRBV30 with TRBJ1-2, with D perhaps matching TRBD1 (6 bases). There are 15 residues in the CDR3. Between the trimmed V and J ends, which lost 0 bases and 4 bases, there was a span of 15 bases. The germline CDR1 and CDR2 sequences are GTSNPN and SVGIG (reference sequence). CDR3 in amino acids: CAWSVIRGLGYGYTF. CDR3 nucleotide sequence: TGTGCCTGGAGTGTAATCCGGGGGCTGGGCTATGGCTACACCTTC.

V gene TRBV30 combines with J gene TRBJ1-2, with D uncertain. Between the trimmed V and J ends, which lost 0 bases and 3 bases, there was a span of 17 bases. The CDR3 has 16 amino acids. Germline CDR1 is GTSNPN and CDR2 is SVGIG (reference sequence). CDR3 in DNA: TGTGCCTGGAGTGTACCCTGGACGGACTCTCACTATGGCTACACCTTC. Amino acids: CAWSVPWTDSHYGYTF. The full variable domain, rest sourced from reference TRBV30 and TRBJ1-2, is SQTIHQWPATLVQPVGSPLSLECTVEGTSNPNLYWYRQAAGRGLQLLFYSVGIGQISSEVPQNLSASRPQDRQFILSSKKLLLSDSGFYLCAWSVPWTDSHYGYTFGSGTRLTVV.

The rearrangement joins TRBV4-1 to TRBJ1-2; D might be TRBD1 (6 bases). Germline lookup yields CDR1 MGHRA and CDR2 YSYEKL. V lost 3 bases, J lost 0 bases, and 14 bases lay in between. This CDR3 spans 16 amino acids. CDR3 residues: CASSHSHRDTNYGYTF. The CDR3 nucleotides are TGCGCCAGCAGCCATTCCCACAGGGACACTAACTATGGCTACACCTTC.